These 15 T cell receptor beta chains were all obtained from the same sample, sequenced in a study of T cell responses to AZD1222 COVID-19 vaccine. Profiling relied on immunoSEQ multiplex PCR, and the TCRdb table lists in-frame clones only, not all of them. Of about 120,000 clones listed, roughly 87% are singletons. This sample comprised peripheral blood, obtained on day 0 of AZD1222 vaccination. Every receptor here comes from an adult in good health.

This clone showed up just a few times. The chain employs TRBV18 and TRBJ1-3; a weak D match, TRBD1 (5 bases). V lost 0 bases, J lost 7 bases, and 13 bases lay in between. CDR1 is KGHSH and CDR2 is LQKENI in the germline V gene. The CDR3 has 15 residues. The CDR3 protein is CASSPPGLQSNTIYF. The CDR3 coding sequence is TGTGCCAGCTCACCACCGGGACTCCAATCGAACACCATATATTTT.

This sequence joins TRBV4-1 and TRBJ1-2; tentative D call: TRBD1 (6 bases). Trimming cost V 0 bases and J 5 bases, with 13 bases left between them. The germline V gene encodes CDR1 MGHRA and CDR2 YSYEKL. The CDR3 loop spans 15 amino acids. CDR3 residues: CASSQDPKGQYGYTF. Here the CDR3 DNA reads TGCGCCAGCAGCCAAGATCCCAAAGGACAGTATGGCTACACCTTC.

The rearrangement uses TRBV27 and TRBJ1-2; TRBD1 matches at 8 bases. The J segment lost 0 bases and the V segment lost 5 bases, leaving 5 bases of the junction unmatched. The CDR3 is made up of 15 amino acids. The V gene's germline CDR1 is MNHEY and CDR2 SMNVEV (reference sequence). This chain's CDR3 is CASSRSGGANYGYTF. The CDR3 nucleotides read TGTGCCAGCAGTAGATCAGGGGGCGCTAACTATGGCTACACCTTC.

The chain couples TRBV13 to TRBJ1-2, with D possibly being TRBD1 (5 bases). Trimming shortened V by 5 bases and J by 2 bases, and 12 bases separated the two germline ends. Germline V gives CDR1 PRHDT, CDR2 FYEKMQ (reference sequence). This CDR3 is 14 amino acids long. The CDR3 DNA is TGTGCCAGCAGCCCGGGGAGGGGCAACTATGGCTACACCTTC. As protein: CASSPGRGNYGYTF. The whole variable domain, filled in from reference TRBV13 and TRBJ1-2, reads AAGVIQSPRHLIKEKRETATLKCYPIPRHDTVYWYQQGPGQDPQFLISFYEKMQSDKGSIPDRFSAQQFSDYHSELNMSSLELGDSALYFCASSPGRGNYGYTFGSGTRLTVV.

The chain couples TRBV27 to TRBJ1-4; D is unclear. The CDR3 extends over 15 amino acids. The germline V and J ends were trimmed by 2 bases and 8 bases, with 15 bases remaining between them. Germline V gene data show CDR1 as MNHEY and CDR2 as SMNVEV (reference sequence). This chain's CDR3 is CASSLGSGFGEKLFF. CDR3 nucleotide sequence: TGTGCCAGCAGTTTAGGTTCGGGGTTTGGGGAAAAACTGTTTTTT. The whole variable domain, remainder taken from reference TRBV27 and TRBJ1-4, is EAQVTQNPRYLITVTGKKLTVTCSQNMNHEYMSWYRQDPGLGLRQIYYSMNVEVTDKGDVPEGYKVSRKEKRNFPLILESPSPNQTSLYFCASSLGSGFGEKLFFGSGTQLSVL.

As DNA, the CDR3 is TGTGCCAGTAGTCCTTACCAGACAGGGATGACCGACACCATATATTTT. Residues: CASSPYQTGMTDTIYF. This chain links TRBV19 with TRBJ1-3; TRBD1 agrees at 7 bases. V was clipped by 5 bases and J by 8 bases; unmatched bases: 15. CDR3 length equals 16 residues. Germline CDR1 is LNHDA and CDR2 is SQIVND (reference sequence). Supplemented by reference TRBV19 and TRBJ1-3, the full variable domain reads DGGITQSPKYLFRKEGQNVTLSCEQNLNHDAMYWYRQDPGQGLRLIYYSQIVNDFQKGDIAEGYSVSREKKESFPLTVTSAQKNPTAFYLCASSPYQTGMTDTIYFGEGSWLTVV.

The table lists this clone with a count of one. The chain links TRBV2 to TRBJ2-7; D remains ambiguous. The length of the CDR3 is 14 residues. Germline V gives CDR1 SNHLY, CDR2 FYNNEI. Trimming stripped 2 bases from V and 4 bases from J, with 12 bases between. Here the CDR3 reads CASSEMARVYEQYF. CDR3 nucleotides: TGTGCCAGCAGTGAAATGGCTAGGGTTTACGAGCAGTACTTC.

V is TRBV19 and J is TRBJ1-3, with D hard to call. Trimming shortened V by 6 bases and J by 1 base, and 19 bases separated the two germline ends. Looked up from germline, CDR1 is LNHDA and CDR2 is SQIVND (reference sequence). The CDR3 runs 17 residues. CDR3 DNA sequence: TGTGCCAGTAGGGTAGAGGTGGGAAGCTCATCTGGAAACACCATATATTTT. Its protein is CASRVEVGSSSGNTIYF.

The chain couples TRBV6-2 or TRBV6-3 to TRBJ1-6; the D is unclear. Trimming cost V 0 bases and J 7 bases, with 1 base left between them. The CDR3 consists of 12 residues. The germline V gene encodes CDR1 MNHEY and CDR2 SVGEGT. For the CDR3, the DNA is TGTGCCAGCAGTTACTCGAATTCACCCCTCCACTTT. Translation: CASSYSNSPLHF.

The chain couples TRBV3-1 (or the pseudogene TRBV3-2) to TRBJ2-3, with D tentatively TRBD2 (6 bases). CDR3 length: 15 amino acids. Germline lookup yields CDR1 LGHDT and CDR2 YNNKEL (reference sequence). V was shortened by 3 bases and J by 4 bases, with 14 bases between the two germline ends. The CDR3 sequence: CASSQPTGRPDTQYF. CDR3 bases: TGTGCCAGCAGCCAGCCAACGGGGAGGCCAGATACGCAGTATTTT.

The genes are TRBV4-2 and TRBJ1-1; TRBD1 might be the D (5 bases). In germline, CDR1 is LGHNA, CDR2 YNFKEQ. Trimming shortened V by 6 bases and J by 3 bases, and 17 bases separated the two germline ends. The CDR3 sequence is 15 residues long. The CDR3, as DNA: TGTGCCAGCAGTCCTAAGGGGACGTTGGACACTGAAGCTTTCTTT. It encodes CASSPKGTLDTEAFF.

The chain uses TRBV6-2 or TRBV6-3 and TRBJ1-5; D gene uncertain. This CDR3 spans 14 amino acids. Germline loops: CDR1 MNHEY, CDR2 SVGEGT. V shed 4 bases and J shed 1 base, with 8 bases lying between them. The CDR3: CASSSTASNQPQHF. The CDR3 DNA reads TGTGCCAGCAGTTCCACGGCGAGCAATCAGCCCCAGCATTTT.

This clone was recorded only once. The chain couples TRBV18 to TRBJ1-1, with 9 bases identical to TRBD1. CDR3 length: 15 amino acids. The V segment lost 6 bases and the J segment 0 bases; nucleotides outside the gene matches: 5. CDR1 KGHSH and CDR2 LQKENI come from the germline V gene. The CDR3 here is CASSTDRGLNTEAFF. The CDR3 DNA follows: TGTGCCAGCTCGACGGACAGGGGACTGAACACTGAAGCTTTCTTT. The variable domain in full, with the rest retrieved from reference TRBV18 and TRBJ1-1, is NAGVMQNPRHLVRRRGQEARLRCSPMKGHSHVYWYRQLPEEGLKFMVYLQKENIIDESGMPKERFSAEFPKEGPSILRIQQVVRGDSAAYFCASSTDRGLNTEAFFGQGTRLTVV.

The CDR3, as DNA: TGTGCCAGCGTCTGGGACGTTACCGGGGGAAGCTCCTATAATTCACCCCTCCACTTT. Translating it yields CASVWDVTGGSSYNSPLHF. The chain carries TRBV12-1 and TRBJ1-6. TRBV12-1 is recorded as a pseudogene. This CDR3 spans 19 amino acids.

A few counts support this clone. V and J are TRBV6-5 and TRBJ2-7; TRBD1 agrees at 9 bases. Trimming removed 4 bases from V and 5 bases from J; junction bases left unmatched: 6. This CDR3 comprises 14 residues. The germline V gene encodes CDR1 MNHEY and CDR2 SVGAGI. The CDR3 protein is CASSSGTGFHEQYF. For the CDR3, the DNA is TGTGCCAGCAGTTCCGGGACAGGGTTCCACGAGCAGTACTTC.